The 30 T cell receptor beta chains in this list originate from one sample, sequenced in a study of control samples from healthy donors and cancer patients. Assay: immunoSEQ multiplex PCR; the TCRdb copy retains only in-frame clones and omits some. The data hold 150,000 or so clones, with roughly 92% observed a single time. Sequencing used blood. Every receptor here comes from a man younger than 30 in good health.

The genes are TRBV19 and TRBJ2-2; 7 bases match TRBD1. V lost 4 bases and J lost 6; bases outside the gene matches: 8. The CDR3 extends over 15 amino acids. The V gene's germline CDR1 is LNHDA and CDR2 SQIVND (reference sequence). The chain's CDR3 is CASSRETGWAGELFF. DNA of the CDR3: TGTGCCAGTAGTAGAGAGACAGGGTGGGCCGGGGAGCTGTTTTTT.

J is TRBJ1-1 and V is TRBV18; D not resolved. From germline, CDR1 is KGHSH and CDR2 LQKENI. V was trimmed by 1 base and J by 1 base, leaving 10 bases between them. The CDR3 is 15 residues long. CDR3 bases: TGTGCCAGCTCACCACAAATCAGCGGGAACACTGAAGCTTTCTTT. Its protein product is CASSPQISGNTEAFF.

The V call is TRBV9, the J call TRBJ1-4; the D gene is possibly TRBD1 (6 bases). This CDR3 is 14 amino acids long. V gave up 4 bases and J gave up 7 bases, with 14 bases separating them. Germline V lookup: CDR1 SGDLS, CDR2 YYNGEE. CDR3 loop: CASSPPGAAEKLFF. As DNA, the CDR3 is TGTGCCAGCAGCCCCCCGGGGGCGGCTGAAAAACTGTTTTTT.

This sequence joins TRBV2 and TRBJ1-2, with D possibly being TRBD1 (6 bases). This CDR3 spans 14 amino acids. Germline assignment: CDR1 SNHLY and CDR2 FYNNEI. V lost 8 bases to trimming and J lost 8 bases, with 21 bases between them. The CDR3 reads CASEAGVMVGGYTF. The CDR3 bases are TGTGCCAGCGAGGCAGGGGTGATGGTCGGGGGCTACACCTTC.

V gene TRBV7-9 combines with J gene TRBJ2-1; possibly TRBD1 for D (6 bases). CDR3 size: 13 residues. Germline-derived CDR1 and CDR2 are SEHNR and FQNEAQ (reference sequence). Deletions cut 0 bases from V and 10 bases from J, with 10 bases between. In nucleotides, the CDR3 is TGTGCCAGCAGCTTAGCGGGGGCCCGGGAGCAGTTCTTC. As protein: CASSLAGAREQFF. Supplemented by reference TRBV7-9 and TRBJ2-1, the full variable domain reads DTGVSQNPRHKITKRGQNVTFRCDPISEHNRLYWYRQTLGQGPEFLTYFQNEAQLEKSRLLSDRFSAERPKGSFSTLEIQRTEQGDSAMYLCASSLAGAREQFFGPGTRLTVL.

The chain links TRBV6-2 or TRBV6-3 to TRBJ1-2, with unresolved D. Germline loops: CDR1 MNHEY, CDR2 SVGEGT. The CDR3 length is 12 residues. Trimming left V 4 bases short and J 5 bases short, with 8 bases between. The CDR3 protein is CASSFQEYGYTF. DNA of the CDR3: TGTGCCAGCAGTTTTCAGGAGTATGGCTACACCTTC.

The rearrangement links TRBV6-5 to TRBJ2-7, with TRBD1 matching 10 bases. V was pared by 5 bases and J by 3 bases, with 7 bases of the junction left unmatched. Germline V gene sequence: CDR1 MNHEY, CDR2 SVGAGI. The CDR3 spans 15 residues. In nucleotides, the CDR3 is TGTGCCAGCAGTATAGGGACAGGGGCCAGCTACGAGCAGTACTTC. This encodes CASSIGTGASYEQYF.

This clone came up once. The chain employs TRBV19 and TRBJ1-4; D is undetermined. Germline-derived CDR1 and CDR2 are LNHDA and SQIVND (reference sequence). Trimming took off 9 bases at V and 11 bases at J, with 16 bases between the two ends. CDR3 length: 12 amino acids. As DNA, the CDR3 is TGTGCCAGCTTAGGTTGGGGTCGGAAACTGTTTTTT. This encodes CASLGWGRKLFF.

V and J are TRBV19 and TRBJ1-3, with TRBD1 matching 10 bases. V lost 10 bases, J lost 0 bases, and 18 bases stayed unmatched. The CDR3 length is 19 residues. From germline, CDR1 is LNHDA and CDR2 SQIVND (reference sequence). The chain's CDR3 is CATEVRGQGSPFSGNTIYF. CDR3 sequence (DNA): TGTGCCACCGAGGTTCGGGGACAGGGGTCCCCCTTCTCTGGAAACACCATATATTTT. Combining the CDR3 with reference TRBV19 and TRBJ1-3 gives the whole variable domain DGGITQSPKYLFRKEGQNVTLSCEQNLNHDAMYWYRQDPGQGLRLIYYSQIVNDFQKGDIAEGYSVSREKKESFPLTVTSAQKNPTAFYLCATEVRGQGSPFSGNTIYFGEGSWLTVV.

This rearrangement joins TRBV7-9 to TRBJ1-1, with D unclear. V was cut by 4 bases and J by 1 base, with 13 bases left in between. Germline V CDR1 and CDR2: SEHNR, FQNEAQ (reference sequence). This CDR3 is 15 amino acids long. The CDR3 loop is CASSSGFGGNTEAFF. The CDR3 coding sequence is TGTGCCAGCAGCTCCGGTTTTGGCGGGAACACTGAAGCTTTCTTT.

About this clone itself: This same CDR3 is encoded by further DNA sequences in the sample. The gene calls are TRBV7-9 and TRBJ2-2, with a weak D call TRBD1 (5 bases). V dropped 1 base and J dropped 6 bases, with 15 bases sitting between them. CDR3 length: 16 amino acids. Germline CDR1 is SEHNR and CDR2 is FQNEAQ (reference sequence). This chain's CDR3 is CASSLVGSGPPGELFF. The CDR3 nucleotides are TGTGCCAGCAGCTTAGTGGGATCAGGGCCCCCCGGGGAGCTGTTTTTT.

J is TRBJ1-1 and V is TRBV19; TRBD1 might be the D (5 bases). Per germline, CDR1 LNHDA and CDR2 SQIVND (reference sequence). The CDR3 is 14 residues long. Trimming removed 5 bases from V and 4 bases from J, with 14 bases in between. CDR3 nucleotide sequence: TGTGCCAGTAGTCCGGGGGGGGTCGGCACTGAAGCTTTCTTT. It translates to CASSPGGVGTEAFF.

This CDR3 reads CASSTQGQGFGHTEAFF. Here the CDR3 DNA reads TGTGCCAGCAGTACCCAGGGACAGGGGTTTGGTCACACTGAAGCTTTCTTT. This chain connects TRBV27 to TRBJ1-1; 10 positions match TRBD1. Germline V gene sequence: CDR1 MNHEY, CDR2 SMNVEV (reference sequence). The V gene end was trimmed by 5 bases and the J gene end by 3 bases; junction bases not matched to a gene: 12. This CDR3 is built from 17 residues.

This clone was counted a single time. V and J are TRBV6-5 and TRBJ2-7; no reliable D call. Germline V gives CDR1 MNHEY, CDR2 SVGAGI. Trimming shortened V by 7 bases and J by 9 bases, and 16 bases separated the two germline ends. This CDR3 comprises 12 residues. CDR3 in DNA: TGTGCCAGCACAAGCGTAGGGCAACGGCAGTACTTC. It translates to CASTSVGQRQYF.

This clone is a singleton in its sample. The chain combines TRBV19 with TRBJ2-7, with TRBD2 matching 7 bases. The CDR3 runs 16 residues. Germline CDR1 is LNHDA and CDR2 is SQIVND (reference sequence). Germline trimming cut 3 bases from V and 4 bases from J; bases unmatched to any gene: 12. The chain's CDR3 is CASSMRPGLYLYEQYF. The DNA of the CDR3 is TGTGCCAGTAGTATGAGACCGGGACTATATTTATACGAGCAGTACTTC.

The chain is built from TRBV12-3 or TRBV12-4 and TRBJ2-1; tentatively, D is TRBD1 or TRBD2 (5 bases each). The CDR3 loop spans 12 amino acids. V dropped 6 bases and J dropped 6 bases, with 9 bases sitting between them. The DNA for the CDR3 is TGTGCCAGCAGCTGGGGGTCCAATGAGCAGTTCTTC. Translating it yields CASSWGSNEQFF.

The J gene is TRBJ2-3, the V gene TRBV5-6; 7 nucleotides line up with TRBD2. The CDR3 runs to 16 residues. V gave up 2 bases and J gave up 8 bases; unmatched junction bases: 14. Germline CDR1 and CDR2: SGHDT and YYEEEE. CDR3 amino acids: CASSLERGPSSGTQYF. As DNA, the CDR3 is TGTGCCAGCAGCTTAGAGCGGGGCCCATCCTCGGGTACGCAGTATTTT.

The CDR3 DNA follows: TGCGCCAGCAGCTTGGCCGTTTCAGCGGTCAGCTCCTACAATGAGCAGTTCTTC. It translates to CASSLAVSAVSSYNEQFF. The rearrangement uses TRBV5-1 and TRBJ2-1, with a weak D call TRBD2 (5 bases). V dropped 0 bases and J dropped 0 bases, with 16 bases sitting between them. In germline, CDR1 is SGHRS, CDR2 YFSETQ. The CDR3 sequence is 18 residues long.

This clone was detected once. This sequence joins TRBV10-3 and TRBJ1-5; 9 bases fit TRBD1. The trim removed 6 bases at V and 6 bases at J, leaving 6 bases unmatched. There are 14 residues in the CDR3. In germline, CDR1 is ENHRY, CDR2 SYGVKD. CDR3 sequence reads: CAISRDRASQPQHF. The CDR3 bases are TGTGCCATCAGCCGGGACAGGGCCAGTCAGCCCCAGCATTTT.

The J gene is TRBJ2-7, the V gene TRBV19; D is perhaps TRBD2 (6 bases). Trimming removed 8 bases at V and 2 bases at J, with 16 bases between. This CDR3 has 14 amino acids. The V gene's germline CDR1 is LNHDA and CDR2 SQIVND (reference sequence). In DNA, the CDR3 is TGTGCCAGTGCGGATCAGTCGGGGGCCTACGAGCAGTACTTC. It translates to CASADQSGAYEQYF.

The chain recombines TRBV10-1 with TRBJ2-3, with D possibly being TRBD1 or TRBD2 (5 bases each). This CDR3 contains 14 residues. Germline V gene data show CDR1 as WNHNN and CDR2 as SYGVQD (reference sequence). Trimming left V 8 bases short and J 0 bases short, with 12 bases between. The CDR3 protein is CASQDGASTDTQYF. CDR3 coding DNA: TGCGCCAGCCAGGACGGGGCTAGCACAGATACGCAGTATTTT.

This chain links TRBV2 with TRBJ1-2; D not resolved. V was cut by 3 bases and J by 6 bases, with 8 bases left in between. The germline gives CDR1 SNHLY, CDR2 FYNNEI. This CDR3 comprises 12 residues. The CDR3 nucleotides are TGTGCCAGCAGTGATTCTTTGGATGGCTACACCTTC. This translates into CASSDSLDGYTF.

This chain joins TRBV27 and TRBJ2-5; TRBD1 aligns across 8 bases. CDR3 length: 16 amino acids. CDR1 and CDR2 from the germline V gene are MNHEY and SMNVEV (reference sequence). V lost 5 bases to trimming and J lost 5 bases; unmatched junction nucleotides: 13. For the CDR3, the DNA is TGTGCCAGCAGTCAGCAGGGGGCGGCGGAGTGGGAGACCCAGTACTTC. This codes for CASSQQGAAEWETQYF.

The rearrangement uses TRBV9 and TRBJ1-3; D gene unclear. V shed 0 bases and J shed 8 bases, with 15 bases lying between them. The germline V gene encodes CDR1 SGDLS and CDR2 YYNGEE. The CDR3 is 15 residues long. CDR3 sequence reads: CASSVAGVRADTIYF. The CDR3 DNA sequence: TGTGCCAGCAGCGTAGCCGGGGTCCGTGCGGACACCATATATTTT.

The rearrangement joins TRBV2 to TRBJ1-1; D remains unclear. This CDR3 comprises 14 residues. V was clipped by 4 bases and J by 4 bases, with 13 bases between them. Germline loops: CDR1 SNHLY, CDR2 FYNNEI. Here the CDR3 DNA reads TGTGCCAGCAGTGTTGAAAGTGAACTCACTGAAGCTTTCTTT. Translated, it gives CASSVESELTEAFF. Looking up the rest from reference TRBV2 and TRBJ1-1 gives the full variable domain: EPEVTQTPSHQVTQMGQEVILRCVPISNHLYFYWYRQILGQKVEFLVSFYNNEISEKSEIFDDQFSVERPDGSNFTLKIRSTKLEDSAMYFCASSVESELTEAFFGQGTRLTVV.

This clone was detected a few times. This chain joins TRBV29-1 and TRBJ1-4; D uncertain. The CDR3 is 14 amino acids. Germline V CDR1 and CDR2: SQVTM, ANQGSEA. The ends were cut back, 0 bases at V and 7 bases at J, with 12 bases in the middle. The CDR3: CSVEDSSWGEKLFF. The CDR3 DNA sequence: TGCAGCGTTGAAGACAGCTCTTGGGGTGAAAAACTGTTTTTT.

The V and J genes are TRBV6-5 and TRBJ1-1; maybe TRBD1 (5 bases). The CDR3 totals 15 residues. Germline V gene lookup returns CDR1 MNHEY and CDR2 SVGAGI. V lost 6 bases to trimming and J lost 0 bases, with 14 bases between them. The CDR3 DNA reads TGTGCCAGCAGCTCGGAGGGGATCCTGAACACTGAAGCTTTCTTT. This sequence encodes CASSSEGILNTEAFF.

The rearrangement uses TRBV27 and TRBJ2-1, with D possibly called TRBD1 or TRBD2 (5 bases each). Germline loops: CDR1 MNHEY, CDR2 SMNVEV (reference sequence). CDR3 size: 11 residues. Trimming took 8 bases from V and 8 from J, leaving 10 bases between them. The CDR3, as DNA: TGTGCCAGCTGGGGGAAGGATGAGCAGTTCTTC. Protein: CASWGKDEQFF.

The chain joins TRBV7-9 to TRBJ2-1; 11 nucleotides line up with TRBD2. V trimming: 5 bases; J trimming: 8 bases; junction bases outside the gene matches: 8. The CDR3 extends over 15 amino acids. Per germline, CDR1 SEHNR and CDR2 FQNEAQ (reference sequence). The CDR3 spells CASSQGSGGAYEQFF. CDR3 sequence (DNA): TGTGCCAGCAGCCAAGGTAGCGGGGGGGCCTATGAGCAGTTCTTC.

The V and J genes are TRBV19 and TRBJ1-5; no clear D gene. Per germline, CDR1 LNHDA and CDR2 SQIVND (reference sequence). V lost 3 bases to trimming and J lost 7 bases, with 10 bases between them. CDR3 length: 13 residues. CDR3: CASSMDPWQPQHF. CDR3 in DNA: TGTGCCAGTAGTATGGACCCGTGGCAGCCCCAGCATTTT.